The T cell receptor (beta chain) under discussion was sequenced for a study of T cells in Graves' hyperthyroidism and ophthalmopathy. The V end lost 3 bases, the J end lost 0 bases, and 8 bases lay between the germline ends. Germline loops: CDR1 SNHLY, CDR2 FYNNEI. The CDR3 has 15 residues. If no ophthalmopathy progression occurred within 18 months, Graves' hyperthyroidism was stable. Using RNA transcripts as the source, TCR beta CDR3 regions were amplified. Initially, a first-round RT-PCR of the TCR CDR3 employed the HTBI primer set. TCRdb processed the multiplex PCR reads anew with MiXCR; each CDR3 protein has one entry. The sample carries approximately 590,000 distinct CDR3 sequences, approximately 44% recorded once. Study conclusions and caveats: Most expanded thyroid clonotypes above 0.001 also appeared in blood.

In this sample, this clonotype turned up many times. Its antigen remains unidentified. The sequence came from a woman younger than 30 with Graves' hyperthyroidism. Sequencing used peripheral blood or thyroid tissue (not recorded which). V is TRBV2 and J is TRBJ1-4, with D unresolved. The CDR3 loop reads CASSEWEATNEKLFF. The DNA for the CDR3 is TGTGCCAGCAGTGAGTGGGAAGCAACTAATGAAAAACTGTTTTTT.